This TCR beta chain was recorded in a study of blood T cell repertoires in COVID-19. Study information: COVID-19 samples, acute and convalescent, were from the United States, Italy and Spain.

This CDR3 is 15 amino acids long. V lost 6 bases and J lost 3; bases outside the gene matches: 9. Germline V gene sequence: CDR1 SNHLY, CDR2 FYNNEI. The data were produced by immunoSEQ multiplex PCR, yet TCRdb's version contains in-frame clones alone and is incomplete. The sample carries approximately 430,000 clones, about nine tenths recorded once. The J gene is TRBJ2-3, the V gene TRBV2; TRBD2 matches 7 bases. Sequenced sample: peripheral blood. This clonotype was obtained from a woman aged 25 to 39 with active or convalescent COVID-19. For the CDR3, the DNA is TGTGCCAGCAGAGACGGACTAGATAGAACAGATACGCAGTATTTT. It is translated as CASRDGLDRTDTQYF.